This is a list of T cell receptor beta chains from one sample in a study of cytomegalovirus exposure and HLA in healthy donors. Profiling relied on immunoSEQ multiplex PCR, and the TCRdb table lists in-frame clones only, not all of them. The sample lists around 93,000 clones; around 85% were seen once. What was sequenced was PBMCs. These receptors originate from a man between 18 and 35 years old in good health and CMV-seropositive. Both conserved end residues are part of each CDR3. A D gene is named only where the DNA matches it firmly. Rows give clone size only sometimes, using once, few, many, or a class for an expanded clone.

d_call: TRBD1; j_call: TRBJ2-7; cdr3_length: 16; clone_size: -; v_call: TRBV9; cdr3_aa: CASSLSGRGKTYEQYF; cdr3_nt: TGTGCCAGCAGCTTGAGTGGCAGGGGGAAGACCTACGAGCAGTACTTC
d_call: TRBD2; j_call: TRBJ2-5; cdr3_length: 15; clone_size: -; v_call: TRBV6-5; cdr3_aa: CASTQLAGGTETQYF; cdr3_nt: TGTGCCAGCACCCAACTAGCGGGAGGGACTGAGACCCAGTACTTC
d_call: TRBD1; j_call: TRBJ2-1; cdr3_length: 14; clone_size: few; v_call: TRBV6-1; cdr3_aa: CASAEGQGASEQFF; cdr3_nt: TGTGCCAGCGCAGAGGGACAGGGGGCTAGTGAGCAGTTCTTC
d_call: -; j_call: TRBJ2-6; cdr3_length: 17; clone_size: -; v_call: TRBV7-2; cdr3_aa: CASSLSFTPSGANVLTF; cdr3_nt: TGTGCCAGCAGCTTAAGTTTCACACCCTCTGGGGCCAACGTCCTGACTTTC
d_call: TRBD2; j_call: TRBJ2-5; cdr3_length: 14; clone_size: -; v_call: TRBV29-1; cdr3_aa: CSVGLRGAQETQYF; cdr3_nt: TGCAGCGTTGGTCTGCGGGGGGCACAAGAGACCCAGTACTTC
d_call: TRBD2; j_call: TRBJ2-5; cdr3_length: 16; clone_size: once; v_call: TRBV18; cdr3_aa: CASSADAGTSQETQYF; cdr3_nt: TGTGCCAGCTCCGCGGACGCTGGGACTAGCCAAGAGACCCAGTACTTC
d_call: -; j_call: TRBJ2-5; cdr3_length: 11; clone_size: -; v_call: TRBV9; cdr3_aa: CASSSEETQYF; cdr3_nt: TGTGCCAGCAGCTCCGAAGAGACCCAGTACTTC
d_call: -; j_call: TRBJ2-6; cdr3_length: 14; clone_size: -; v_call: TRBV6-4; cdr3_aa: CASSDGAGANVLTF; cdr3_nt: TGTGCCAGCAGTGACGGAGCTGGGGCCAACGTCCTGACTTTC
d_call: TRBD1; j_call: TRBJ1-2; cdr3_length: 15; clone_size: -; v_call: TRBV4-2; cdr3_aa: CASSQDREQMVGYTF; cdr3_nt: TGTGCCAGCAGCCAGGACAGGGAGCAAATGGTCGGCTACACCTTC
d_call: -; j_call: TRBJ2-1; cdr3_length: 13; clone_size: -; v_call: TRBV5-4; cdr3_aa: CASSLGAANEQFF; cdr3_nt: TGTGCCAGCAGCTTGGGGGCAGCCAATGAGCAGTTCTTC
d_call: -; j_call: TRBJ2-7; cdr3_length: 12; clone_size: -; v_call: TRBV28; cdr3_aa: CASSFSSYEQYF; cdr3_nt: TGTGCCAGCAGTTTCAGTTCCTACGAGCAGTACTTC
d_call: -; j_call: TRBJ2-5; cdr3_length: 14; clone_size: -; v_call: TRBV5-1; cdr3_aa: CASSLYAGQETQYF; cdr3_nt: TGCGCCAGCAGCTTGTACGCGGGTCAAGAGACCCAGTACTTC
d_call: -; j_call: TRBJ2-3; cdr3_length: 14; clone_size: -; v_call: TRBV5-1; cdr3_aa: CASSPWTSTDTQYF; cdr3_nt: TGCGCCAGCAGCCCTTGGACTAGCACAGATACGCAGTATTTT
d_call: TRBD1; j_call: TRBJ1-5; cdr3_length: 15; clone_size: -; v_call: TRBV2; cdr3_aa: CASSEGTGGHQPQHF; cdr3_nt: TGTGCCAGCAGTGAGGGGACAGGGGGACATCAGCCCCAGCATTTT
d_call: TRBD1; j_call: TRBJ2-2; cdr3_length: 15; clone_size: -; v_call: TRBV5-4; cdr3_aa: CASSLEDRDTGELFF; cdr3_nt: TGTGCCAGCAGCTTGGAGGACAGGGATACCGGGGAGCTGTTTTTT
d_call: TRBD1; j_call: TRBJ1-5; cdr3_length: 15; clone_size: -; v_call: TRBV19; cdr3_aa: CASLPGTGNNQPQHF; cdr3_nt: TGTGCCAGTTTACCCGGGACAGGGAACAATCAGCCCCAGCATTTT
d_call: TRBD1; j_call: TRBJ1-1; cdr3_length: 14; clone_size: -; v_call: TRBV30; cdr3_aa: CAHDRGALNTEAFF; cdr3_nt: TGTGCCCACGACAGGGGCGCCTTGAACACTGAAGCTTTCTTT
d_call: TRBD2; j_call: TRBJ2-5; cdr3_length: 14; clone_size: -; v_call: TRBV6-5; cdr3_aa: CASSGGRARETQYF; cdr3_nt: TGTGCCAGCAGTGGCGGGAGGGCCCGGGAGACCCAGTACTTC
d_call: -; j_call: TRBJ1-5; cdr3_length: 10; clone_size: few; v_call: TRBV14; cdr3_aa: CASTNQPQHF; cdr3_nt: TGTGCCAGTACAAATCAGCCCCAGCATTTT
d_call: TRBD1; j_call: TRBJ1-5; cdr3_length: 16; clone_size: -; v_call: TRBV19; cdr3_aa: CASMGTAPYSNQPQHF; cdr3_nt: TGTGCCAGTATGGGGACAGCCCCATATAGCAATCAGCCCCAGCATTTT
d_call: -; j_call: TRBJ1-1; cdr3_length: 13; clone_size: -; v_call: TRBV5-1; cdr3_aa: CASSFRGNTEAFF; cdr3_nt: TGCGCCAGCAGCTTCAGGGGGAACACTGAAGCTTTCTTT
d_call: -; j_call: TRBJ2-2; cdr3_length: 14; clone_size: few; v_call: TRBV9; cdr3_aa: CASSVGGLTGELFF; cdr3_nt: TGTGCCAGCAGCGTAGGAGGGTTAACCGGGGAGCTGTTTTTT
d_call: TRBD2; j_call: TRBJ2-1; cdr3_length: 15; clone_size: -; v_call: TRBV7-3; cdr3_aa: CASSPVAGGPDEQFF; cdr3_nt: TGTGCCAGCAGCCCCGTAGCGGGAGGGCCTGACGAGCAGTTCTTC
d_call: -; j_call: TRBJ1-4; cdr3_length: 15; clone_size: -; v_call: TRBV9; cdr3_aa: CASSVQGATNEKLFF; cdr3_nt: TGTGCCAGCAGCGTTCAGGGTGCAACTAATGAAAAACTGTTTTTT
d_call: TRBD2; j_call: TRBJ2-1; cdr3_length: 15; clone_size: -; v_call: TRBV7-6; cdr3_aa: CASSFLAGAGNEQFF; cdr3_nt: TGTGCCAGCAGCTTTTTAGCGGGAGCCGGCAATGAGCAGTTCTTC
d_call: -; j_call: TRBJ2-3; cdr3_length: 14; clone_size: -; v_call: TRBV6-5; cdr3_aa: CASSLRPQIVRLYF; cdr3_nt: TGTGCCAGCAGCCTCCGCCCACAGATAGTTCGGCTGTATTTT
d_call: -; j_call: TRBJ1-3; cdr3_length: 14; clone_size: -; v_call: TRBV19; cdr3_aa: CASRPDSSGNTIYF; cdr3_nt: TGTGCCAGTAGGCCCGACAGCTCTGGAAACACCATATATTTT
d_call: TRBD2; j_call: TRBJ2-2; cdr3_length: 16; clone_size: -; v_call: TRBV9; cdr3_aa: CASSVESSGVTGELFF; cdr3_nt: TGTGCCAGCAGCGTAGAATCTAGCGGAGTTACCGGGGAGCTGTTTTTT
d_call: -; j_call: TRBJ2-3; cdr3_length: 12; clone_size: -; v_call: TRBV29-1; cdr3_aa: CSVRQGTDTQYF; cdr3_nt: TGCAGCGTTCGGCAGGGAACAGATACGCAGTATTTT
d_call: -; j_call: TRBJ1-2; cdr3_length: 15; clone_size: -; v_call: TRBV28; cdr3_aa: CASRTPRGSNYGYTF; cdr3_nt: TGTGCCAGCCGCACTCCCAGGGGATCGAACTATGGCTACACCTTC
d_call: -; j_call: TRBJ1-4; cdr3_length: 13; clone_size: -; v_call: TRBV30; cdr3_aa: CAWSVLEDEKLFF; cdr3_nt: TGTGCCTGGAGTGTGCTGGAGGATGAAAAACTGTTTTTT
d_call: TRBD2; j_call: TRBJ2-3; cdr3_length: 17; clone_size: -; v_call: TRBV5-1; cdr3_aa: CASSKKGAGGTADTQYF; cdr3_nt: TGCGCCAGCAGCAAAAAAGGGGCGGGAGGGACGGCAGATACGCAGTATTTT
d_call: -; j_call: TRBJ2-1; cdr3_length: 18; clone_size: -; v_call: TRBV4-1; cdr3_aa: CASSQVLSAHPPYNEQFF; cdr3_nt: TGCGCCAGCAGCCAAGTTTTGAGCGCACATCCCCCCTACAATGAGCAGTTCTTC
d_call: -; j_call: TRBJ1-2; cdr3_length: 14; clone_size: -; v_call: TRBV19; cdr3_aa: CASSPLETGYGYTF; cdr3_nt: TGTGCCAGTAGTCCCCTTGAGACAGGCTATGGCTACACCTTC
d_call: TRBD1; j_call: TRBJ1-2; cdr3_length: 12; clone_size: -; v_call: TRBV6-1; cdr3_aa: CASSWTGDGYTF; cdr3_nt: TGTGCCAGCAGTTGGACAGGGGATGGCTACACCTTC
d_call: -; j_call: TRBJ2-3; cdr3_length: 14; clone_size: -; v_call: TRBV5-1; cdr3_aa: CASSLASLTDTQYF; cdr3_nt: TGCGCCAGCAGCTTGGCCTCCCTCACAGATACGCAGTATTTT
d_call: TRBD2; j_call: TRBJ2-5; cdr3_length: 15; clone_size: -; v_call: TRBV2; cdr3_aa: CASSGSGGKVETQYF; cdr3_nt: TGTGCCAGCAGTGGGTCGGGAGGCAAAGTAGAGACCCAGTACTTC
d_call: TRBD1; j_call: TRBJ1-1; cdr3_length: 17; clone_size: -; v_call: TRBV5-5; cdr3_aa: CASASPRAQGASREAFF; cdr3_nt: TGTGCCAGCGCCTCCCCAAGGGCCCAGGGGGCGAGTAGAGAAGCTTTCTTT
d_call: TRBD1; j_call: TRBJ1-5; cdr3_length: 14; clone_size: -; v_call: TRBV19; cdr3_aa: CATWPGQRNQPQHF; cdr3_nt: TGTGCCACCTGGCCGGGACAGAGAAATCAGCCCCAGCATTTT
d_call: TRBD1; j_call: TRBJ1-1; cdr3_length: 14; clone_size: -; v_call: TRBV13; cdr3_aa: CASSLRGQGGEAFF; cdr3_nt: TGTGCCAGCAGCTTAAGGGGACAGGGAGGTGAAGCTTTCTTT
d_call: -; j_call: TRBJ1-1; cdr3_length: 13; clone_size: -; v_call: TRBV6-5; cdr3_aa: CASSRLLNTEAFF; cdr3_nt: TGTGCCAGCAGCCGTTTACTTAACACTGAAGCTTTCTTT
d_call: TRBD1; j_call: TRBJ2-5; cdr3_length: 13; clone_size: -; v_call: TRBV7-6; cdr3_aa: CASSLGTVETQYF; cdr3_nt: TGTGCCAGCAGCTTGGGGACAGTAGAGACCCAGTACTTC
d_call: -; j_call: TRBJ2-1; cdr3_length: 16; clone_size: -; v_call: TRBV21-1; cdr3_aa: CASSKVSASGSDEQFF; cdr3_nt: TGTGCCAGCAGCAAAGTGTCAGCTAGCGGGAGCGATGAGCAGTTCTTC
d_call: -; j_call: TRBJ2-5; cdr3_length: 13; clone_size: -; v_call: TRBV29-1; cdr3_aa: CSVDKLHQETQYF; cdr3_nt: TGCAGCGTTGACAAACTCCACCAAGAGACCCAGTACTTC
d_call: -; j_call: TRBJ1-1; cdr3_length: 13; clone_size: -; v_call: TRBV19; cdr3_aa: CASAFQENTEAFF; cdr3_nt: TGTGCCTCCGCATTTCAGGAGAACACTGAAGCTTTCTTT
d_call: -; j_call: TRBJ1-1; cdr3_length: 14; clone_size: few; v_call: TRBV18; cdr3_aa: CASSPPAGNTEAFF; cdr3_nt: TGTGCCAGCTCACCACCGGCAGGGAACACTGAAGCTTTCTTT
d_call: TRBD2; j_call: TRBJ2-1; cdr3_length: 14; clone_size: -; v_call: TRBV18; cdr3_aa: CASSPLAGDHEQFF; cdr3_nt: TGTGCCAGCTCACCACTAGCGGGAGACCACGAGCAGTTCTTC
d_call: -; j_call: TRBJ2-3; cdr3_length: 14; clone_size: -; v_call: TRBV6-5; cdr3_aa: CASSYSSGTDTQYF; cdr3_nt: TGTGCCAGCAGTTACTCTTCCGGGACAGATACGCAGTATTTT
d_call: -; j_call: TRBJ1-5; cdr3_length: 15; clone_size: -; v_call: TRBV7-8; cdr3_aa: CASSLTDVSNQPQHF; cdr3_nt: TGTGCCAGCAGCTTAACAGACGTAAGCAATCAGCCCCAGCATTTT
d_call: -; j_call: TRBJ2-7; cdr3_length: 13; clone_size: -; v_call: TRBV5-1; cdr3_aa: CASSLALTYEQYF; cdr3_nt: TGCGCCAGCAGCTTGGCTCTTACCTACGAGCAGTACTTC
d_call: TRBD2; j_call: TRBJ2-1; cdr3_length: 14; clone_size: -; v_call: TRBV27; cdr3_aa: CASTSGPSYNEQFF; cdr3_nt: TGTGCCAGTACTAGCGGGCCCTCCTACAATGAGCAGTTCTTC
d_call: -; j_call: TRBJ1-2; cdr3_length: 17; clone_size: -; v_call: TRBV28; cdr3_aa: CASSLQTTRQAYYGYTF; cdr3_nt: TGTGCCAGCAGTCTACAAACGACACGGCAGGCCTACTATGGCTACACCTTC
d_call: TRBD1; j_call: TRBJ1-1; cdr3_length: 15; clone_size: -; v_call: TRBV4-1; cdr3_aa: CASSLEGAMNTEAFF; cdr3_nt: TGCGCCAGCAGCCTGGAGGGGGCTATGAACACTGAAGCTTTCTTT
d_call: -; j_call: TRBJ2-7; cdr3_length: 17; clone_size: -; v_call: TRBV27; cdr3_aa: CASSILPPGLGSYEQYF; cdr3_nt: TGTGCCAGCAGTATACTCCCCCCGGGACTGGGATCCTACGAGCAGTACTTC
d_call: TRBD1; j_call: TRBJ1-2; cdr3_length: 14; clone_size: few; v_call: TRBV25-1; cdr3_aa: CASSVGQTVHGYTF; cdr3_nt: TGTGCCAGCAGTGTGGGACAGACGGTCCATGGCTACACCTTC